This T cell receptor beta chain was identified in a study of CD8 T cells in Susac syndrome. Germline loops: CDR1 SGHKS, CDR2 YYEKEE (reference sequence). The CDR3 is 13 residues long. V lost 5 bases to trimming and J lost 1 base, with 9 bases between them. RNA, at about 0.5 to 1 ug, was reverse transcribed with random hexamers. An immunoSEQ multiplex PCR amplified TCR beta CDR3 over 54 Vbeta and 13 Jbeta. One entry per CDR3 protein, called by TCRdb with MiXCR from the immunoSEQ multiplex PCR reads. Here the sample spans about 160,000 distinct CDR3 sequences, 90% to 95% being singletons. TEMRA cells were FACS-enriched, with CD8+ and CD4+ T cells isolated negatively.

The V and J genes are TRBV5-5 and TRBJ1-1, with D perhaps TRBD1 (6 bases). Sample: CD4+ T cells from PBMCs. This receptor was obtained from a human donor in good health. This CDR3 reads CASRPQGNTEAFF. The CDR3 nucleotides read TGTGCCAGCAGGCCACAGGGGAACACTGAAGCTTTCTTT. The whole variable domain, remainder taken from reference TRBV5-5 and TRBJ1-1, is DAGVTQSPTHLIKTRGQQVTLRCSPISGHKSVSWYQQVLGQGPQFIFQYYEKEERGRGNFPDRFSARQFPNYSSELNVNALLLGDSALYLCASRPQGNTEAFFGQGTRLTVV.